This TCR beta chain was identified during a study of shared clonotypes between healthy human individuals. Clones were sequenced by immunoSEQ multiplex PCR, and TCRdb holds only the in-frame ones, with some missing. The table shows about 2.4 million clones, with around 90% occurring only once. This CDR3 spans 16 amino acids. Losses at the gene ends were 4 bases for V and 6 bases for J; bases not matched to a gene: 11. Germline loops: CDR1 SGHRS, CDR2 YFSETQ. Sequencing input: naive CD4+ T cells sorted from blood. Subset described: CD45RA+ positively selected. This clonotype was sampled from a man between 18 and 35 years old in good health. The chain has TRBV5-1 and TRBJ2-1, with 9 positions matching TRBD2. The CDR3 here is CASSPVGAGGLNEQFF. DNA of the CDR3: TGCGCCAGCAGCCCCGTAGGAGCGGGAGGCCTCAATGAGCAGTTCTTC. The full variable domain, rest sourced from reference TRBV5-1 and TRBJ2-1, is KAGVTQTPRYLIKTRGQQVTLSCSPISGHRSVSWYQQTPGQGLQFLFEYFSETQRNKGNFPGRFSGRQFSNSRSEMNVSTLELGDSALYLCASSPVGAGGLNEQFFGPGTRLTVL.